The 16 T cell receptor beta chains given below trace back to one sample, sequenced in a study of blood T cell repertoires in COVID-19. This table comes from immunoSEQ multiplex PCR, and its TCRdb copy is limited to in-frame clones, with some not included. This table holds 250,000 or so clones, 88% found once. The material sequenced was PBMCs or T cells enriched from blood (not recorded which). The receptor set was obtained from a woman between 40 and 55 years old with acute COVID-19.

The chain couples TRBV19 to TRBJ2-2; 8 bases match TRBD1. The CDR3 covers 12 residues. CDR1 and CDR2 from the germline V gene are LNHDA and SQIVND (reference sequence). V gave up 9 bases and J gave up 5 bases; unmatched junction bases: 2. CDR3 nucleotide sequence: TGTGCCAGCCGGACAGGGACCGGGGAGCTGTTTTTT. It encodes CASRTGTGELFF.

This clone was counted a few times. The rearrangement links TRBV12-5 to TRBJ2-5; a possible D gene is TRBD1 (7 bases). Trimming removed 2 bases from V and 7 bases from J, with 17 bases in between. CDR1 is LGHNT and CDR2 is FRNRAP in the germline V gene. The CDR3 contains 15 residues. CDR3 protein: CASGLLQGKEGTQYF. CDR3 nucleotides: TGTGCTAGTGGTTTGTTACAGGGGAAGGAGGGGACCCAGTACTTC.

The rearrangement links TRBV24-1 to TRBJ2-1; D is possibly TRBD2 (5 bases). CDR1 and CDR2 (germline): KGHDR, SFDVKD. V lost 3 bases and J lost 7, with 12 bases in between. The CDR3 contains 14 residues. The CDR3, as DNA: TGTGCCACCAGTGATCCCAGAGGCGGGAATGAGCAGTTCTTC. This sequence encodes CATSDPRGGNEQFF.

The chain recombines TRBV2 with TRBJ2-3; 8 bases line up with TRBD1. Unmatched junction bases numbered 4, after V lost 3 bases and J lost 2 bases. The V gene's germline CDR1 is SNHLY and CDR2 FYNNEI. The CDR3 runs to 15 residues. DNA for the CDR3: TGTGCCAGCAGTGACCGACAGGGGAACACAGATACGCAGTATTTT. It translates to CASSDRQGNTDTQYF. The full variable domain, in which reference TRBV2 and TRBJ2-3 provide the parts outside the CDR3, is EPEVTQTPSHQVTQMGQEVILRCVPISNHLYFYWYRQILGQKVEFLVSFYNNEISEKSEIFDDQFSVERPDGSNFTLKIRSTKLEDSAMYFCASSDRQGNTDTQYFGPGTRLTVL.

This clone showed up just once. The chain employs TRBV6-1 and TRBJ2-7, with no clear D. Germline CDR1 MNHNS, CDR2 SASEGT. The CDR3 runs 13 residues. Trimming took off 0 bases at V and 0 bases at J, with 3 bases between the two ends. The CDR3, as DNA: TGTGCCAGCAGTGAAGCGAGCTCCTACGAGCAGTACTTC. The encoded protein is CASSEASSYEQYF.

CDR3 loop: CASSFAGTLGNTIYF. The CDR3 nucleotides read TGTGCCAGCAGCTTCGCCGGGACACTAGGAAACACCATATATTTT. The chain links TRBV5-4 to TRBJ1-3; maybe TRBD1 (6 bases). Germline V gene sequence: CDR1 SGHNT, CDR2 YYREEE (reference sequence). Between the trimmed V and J ends, which lost 2 bases and 4 bases, there was a span of 13 bases. The length of the CDR3 is 15 residues.

The gene calls are TRBV19 and TRBJ2-7, with D possibly being TRBD2 (5 bases). Trimming shortened V by 4 bases and J by 0 bases, and 7 bases separated the two germline ends. This CDR3 is built from 13 residues. The germline V gene encodes CDR1 LNHDA and CDR2 SQIVND (reference sequence). The CDR3 here is CASSRRSSYEQYF. Here the CDR3 DNA reads TGTGCCAGTAGTAGGAGGAGCTCCTACGAGCAGTACTTC.

This clone has a single count. V is TRBV7-6 and J is TRBJ2-3; the D gene is possibly TRBD1 (5 bases). Germline V gene sequence: CDR1 SGHVS, CDR2 FNYEAQ. Trimming pared 1 base from V and 0 bases from J, leaving 17 bases between. CDR3 length: 18 amino acids. CDR3 coding DNA: TGTGCCAGCAGCTTAGGCACTGGTCGTCCAGGGAGCACAGATACGCAGTATTTT. Protein product: CASSLGTGRPGSTDTQYF.

The genes are TRBV7-6 and TRBJ1-4, with 9 bases matching TRBD1. J gave up 6 bases and V 2 bases, and 4 bases lay outside the gene matches. Germline values: CDR1 SGHVS, CDR2 FNYEAQ. The CDR3 runs to 15 residues. In DNA, the CDR3 is TGTGCCAGCAGCTTAAGGGACAGGGCCTATGAAAAACTGTTTTTT. Translating it yields CASSLRDRAYEKLFF.

This clone showed up just once. This rearrangement joins TRBV11-3 to TRBJ2-2, with D perhaps TRBD2 (6 bases). The V end lost 1 base, the J end lost 1 base, and 10 bases lay between the germline ends. Germline V gives CDR1 SGHNT, CDR2 YENEEA. CDR3 length equals 16 residues. DNA for the CDR3: TGTGCCAGCAGCTTAGTGGCGGGGTGGAACACCGGGGAGCTGTTTTTT. Translated: CASSLVAGWNTGELFF.

This clone was counted a single time. The chain employs TRBV3-1 (or the pseudogene TRBV3-2) and TRBJ1-2; unclear D gene. With 4 bases removed from V and 8 bases from J, the gap between germline ends came to 11 bases. Germline V gene lookup returns CDR1 LGHDT and CDR2 YNNKEL (reference sequence). This CDR3 is built from 12 residues. The CDR3 DNA follows: TGTGCCAGCAGCCGGAGTTTTTCGGGCTACACCTTC. It translates to CASSRSFSGYTF.

The rearrangement uses TRBV2 and TRBJ2-7; TRBD1 matches 10 bases. Germline trimming cut 6 bases from V and 3 bases from J; bases unmatched to any gene: 2. Germline lookup yields CDR1 SNHLY and CDR2 FYNNEI. CDR3 length: 13 amino acids. The CDR3 protein is CASRRTGGYEQYF. The CDR3 coding sequence is TGTGCCAGCAGGAGGACAGGGGGCTACGAGCAGTACTTC. Based on the CDR3 plus reference TRBV2 and TRBJ2-7, the full variable domain is EPEVTQTPSHQVTQMGQEVILRCVPISNHLYFYWYRQILGQKVEFLVSFYNNEISEKSEIFDDQFSVERPDGSNFTLKIRSTKLEDSAMYFCASRRTGGYEQYFGPGTRLTVT.

The rearrangement links TRBV5-1 to TRBJ2-5; D might be TRBD2 (6 bases). V gave up 1 base and J gave up 5 bases, with 9 bases separating them. The germline gives CDR1 SGHRS, CDR2 YFSETQ. This CDR3 contains 13 residues. CDR3 DNA: TGCGCCAGCAGCTTGTTCGCGGGGGAGACCCAGTACTTC. Translation: CASSLFAGETQYF.

A few counts support this clone. The chain has TRBV7-2 and TRBJ2-7; D gene ambiguous. The CDR3 extends over 14 amino acids. The V end was cut by 5 bases, the J end by 3 bases, with 14 bases between. Germline V gives CDR1 SGHTA, CDR2 FQGNSA. Written as DNA, the CDR3 is TGTGCCAGCAGCGCGACATTTGCGAACTACGAGCAGTACTTC. Translated, it gives CASSATFANYEQYF.

The chain links TRBV5-1 to TRBJ1-3; 7 nucleotides align to TRBD1. The V gene's germline CDR1 is SGHRS and CDR2 YFSETQ. The CDR3 is made up of 14 amino acids. Trimming at V came to 4 bases and at J to 2 bases, leaving 3 bases not matched to a gene. This chain's CDR3 is CASSPGGTGNTIYF. In nucleotides, the CDR3 is TGCGCCAGCAGCCCAGGGGGAACTGGAAACACCATATATTTT.

In this sample, this clone turned up once. The genes are TRBV5-1 and TRBJ2-3, with D perhaps matching TRBD1 (5 bases). Trimming removed 2 bases at V and 4 bases at J, with 11 bases between. The germline CDR1 and CDR2 sequences are SGHRS and YFSETQ. The CDR3 contains 14 residues. The CDR3 nucleotides are TGCGCCAGCAGCTTCCAGGGTTTCGCAGATACGCAGTATTTT. Amino acid sequence: CASSFQGFADTQYF.